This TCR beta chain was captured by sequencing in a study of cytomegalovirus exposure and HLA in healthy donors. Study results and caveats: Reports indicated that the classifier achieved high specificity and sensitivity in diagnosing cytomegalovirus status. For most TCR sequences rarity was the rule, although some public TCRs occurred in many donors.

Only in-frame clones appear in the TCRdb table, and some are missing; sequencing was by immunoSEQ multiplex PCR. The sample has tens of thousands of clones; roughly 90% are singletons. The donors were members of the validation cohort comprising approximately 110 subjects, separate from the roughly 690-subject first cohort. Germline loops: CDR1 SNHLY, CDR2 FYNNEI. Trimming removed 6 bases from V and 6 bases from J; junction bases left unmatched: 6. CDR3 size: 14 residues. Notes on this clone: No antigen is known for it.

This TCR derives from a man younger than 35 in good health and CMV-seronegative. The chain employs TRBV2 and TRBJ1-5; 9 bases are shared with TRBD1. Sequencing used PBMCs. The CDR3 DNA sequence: TGTGCCAGCAGGGGGGACAGGGTAGGTCAGCCCCAGCATTTT. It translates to CASRGDRVGQPQHF.